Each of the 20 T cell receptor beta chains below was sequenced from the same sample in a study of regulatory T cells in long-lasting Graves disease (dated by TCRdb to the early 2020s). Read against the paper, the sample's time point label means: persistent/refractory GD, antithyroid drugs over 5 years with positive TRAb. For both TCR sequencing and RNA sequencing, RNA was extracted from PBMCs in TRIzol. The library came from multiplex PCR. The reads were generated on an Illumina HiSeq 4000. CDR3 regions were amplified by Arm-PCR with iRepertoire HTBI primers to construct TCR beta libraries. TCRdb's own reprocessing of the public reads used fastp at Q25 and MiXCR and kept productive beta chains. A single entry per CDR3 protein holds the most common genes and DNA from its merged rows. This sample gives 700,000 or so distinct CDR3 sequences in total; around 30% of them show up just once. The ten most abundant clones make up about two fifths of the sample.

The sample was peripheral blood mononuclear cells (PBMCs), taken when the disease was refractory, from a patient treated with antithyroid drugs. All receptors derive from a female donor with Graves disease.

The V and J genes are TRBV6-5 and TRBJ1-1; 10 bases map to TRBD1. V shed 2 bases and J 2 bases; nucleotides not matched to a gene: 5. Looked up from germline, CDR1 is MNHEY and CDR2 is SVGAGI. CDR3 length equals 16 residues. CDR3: CASSYLTTGGNTEAFF. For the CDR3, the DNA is TGTGCCAGCAGTTACCTTACGACAGGGGGCAACACTGAAGCTTTCTTT.

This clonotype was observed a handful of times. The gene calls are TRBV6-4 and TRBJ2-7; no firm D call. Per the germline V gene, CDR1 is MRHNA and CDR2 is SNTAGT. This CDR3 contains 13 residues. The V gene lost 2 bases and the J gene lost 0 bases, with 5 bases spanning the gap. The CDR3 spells CASSDPRSYEQYF. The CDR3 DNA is TGTGCCAGCAGTGACCCACGCTCCTACGAGCAGTACTTC.

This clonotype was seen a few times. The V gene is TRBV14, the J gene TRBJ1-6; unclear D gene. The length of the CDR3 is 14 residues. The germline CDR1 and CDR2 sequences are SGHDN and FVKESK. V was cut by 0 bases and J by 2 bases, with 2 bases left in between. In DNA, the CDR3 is TGTGCCAGCAGCCAAGAAGCCTATAATTCACCCCTCCACTTT. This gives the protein CASSQEAYNSPLHF.

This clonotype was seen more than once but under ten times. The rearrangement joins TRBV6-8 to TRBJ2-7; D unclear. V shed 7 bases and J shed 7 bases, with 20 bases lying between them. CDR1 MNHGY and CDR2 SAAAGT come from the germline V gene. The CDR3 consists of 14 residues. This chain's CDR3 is CASIPDVNEKEQYF. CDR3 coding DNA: TGTGCCAGCATCCCGGACGTCAACGAGAAGGAGCAGTACTTC.

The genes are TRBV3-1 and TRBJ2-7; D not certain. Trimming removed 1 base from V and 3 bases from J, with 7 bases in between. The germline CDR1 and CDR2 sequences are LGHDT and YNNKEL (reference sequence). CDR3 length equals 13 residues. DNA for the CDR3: TGTGCCAGCAGCCAAGCCAAGAACTACGAGCAGTACTTC. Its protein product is CASSQAKNYEQYF.

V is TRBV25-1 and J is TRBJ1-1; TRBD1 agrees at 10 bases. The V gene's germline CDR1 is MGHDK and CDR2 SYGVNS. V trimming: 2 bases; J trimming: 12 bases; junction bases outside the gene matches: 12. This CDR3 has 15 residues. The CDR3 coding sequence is TGTGCCAGCAGTGAACTTCCTGGGACAGGGGTGAAGTCTTTCTTT. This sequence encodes CASSELPGTGVKSFF.

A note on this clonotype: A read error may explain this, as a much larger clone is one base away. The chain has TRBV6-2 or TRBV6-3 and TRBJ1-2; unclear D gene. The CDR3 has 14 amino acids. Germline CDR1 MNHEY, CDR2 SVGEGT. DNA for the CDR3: TGTGCCAGCAGTTCAGAATTCCAAAGCTATGACTACACCTTC. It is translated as CASSSEFQSYDYTF.

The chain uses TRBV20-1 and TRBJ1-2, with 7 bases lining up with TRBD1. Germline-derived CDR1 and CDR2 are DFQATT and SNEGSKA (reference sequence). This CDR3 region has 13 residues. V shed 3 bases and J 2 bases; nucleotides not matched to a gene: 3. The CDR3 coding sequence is TGCAGTGCTAGTGAGACAGGGAACTATGGCTACACCTTC. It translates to CSASETGNYGYTF.

The CDR3 spells CSARDQGRPQETQYF. The CDR3 DNA sequence: TGCAGTGCTAGAGATCAAGGACGGCCCCAAGAGACCCAGTACTTC. This rearrangement joins TRBV20-1 to TRBJ2-5; D ambiguous. This CDR3 contains 15 residues. The V end was cut by 0 bases, the J end by 1 base, with 12 bases between. CDR1 and CDR2 from the germline V gene are DFQATT and SNEGSKA (reference sequence).

The CDR3, as DNA: TGTGCCAGTAGTATAGTAGGAGCCGGGGAGCTGTTTTTT. Translation gives CASSIVGAGELFF. The V and J genes are TRBV19 and TRBJ2-2; D is unclear. The V gene lost 1 base and the J gene lost 6 bases, with 6 bases spanning the gap. The length of the CDR3 is 13 residues. Germline lookup yields CDR1 LNHDA and CDR2 SQIVND (reference sequence).

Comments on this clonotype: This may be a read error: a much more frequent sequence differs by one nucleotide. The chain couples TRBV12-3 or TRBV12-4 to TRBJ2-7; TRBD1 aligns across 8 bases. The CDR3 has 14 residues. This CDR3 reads CAGSPRTGRHEQYF. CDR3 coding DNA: TGTGCCGGCAGCCCAAGGACAGGGAGGCACGAGCAGTACTTC.

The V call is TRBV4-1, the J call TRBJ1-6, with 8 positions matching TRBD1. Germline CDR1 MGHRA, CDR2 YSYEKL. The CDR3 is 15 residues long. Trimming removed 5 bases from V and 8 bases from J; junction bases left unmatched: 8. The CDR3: CASSSHGQGDSPLHF. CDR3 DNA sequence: TGCGCCAGCAGCTCCCACGGACAGGGCGATTCACCCCTCCACTTT.

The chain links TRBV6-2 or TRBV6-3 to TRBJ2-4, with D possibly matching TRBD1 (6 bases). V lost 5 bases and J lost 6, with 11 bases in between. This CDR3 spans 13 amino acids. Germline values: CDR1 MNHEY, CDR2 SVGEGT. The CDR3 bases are TGTGCCAGCAGTCCTGACAGGACAAACATTCAGTACTTC. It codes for CASSPDRTNIQYF.

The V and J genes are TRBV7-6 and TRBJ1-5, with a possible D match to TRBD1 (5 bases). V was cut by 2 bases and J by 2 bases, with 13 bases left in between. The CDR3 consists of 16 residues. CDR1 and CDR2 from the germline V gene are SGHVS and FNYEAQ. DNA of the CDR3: TGTGCCAGCAGCTTAAGACAGCGAGGGGGCAATCAGCCCCAGCATTTT. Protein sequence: CASSLRQRGGNQPQHF. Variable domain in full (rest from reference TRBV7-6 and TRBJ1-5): GAGVSQSPRYKVTKRGQDVALRCDPISGHVSLYWYRQALGQGPEFLTYFNYEAQQDKSGLPNDRFSAERPEGSISTLTIQRTEQRDSAMYRCASSLRQRGGNQPQHFGDGTRLSIL.

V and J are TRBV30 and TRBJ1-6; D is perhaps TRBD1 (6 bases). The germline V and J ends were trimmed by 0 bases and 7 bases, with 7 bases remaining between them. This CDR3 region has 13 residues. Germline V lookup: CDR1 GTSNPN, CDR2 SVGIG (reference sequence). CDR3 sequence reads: CAWSVQGNSPLHF. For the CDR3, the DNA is TGTGCCTGGAGTGTGCAGGGGAATTCACCCCTCCACTTT. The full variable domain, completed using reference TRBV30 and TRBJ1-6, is SQTIHQWPATLVQPVGSPLSLECTVEGTSNPNLYWYRQAAGRGLQLLFYSVGIGQISSEVPQNLSASRPQDRQFILSSKKLLLSDSGFYLCAWSVQGNSPLHFGNGTRLTVT.

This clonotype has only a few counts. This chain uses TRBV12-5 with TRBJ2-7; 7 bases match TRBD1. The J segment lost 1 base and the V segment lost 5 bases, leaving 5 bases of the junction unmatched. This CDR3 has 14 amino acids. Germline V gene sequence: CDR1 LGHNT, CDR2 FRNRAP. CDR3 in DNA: TGTGCTAGTGGTGTCGGGACAGTATCCTACGAGCAGTACTTC. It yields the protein CASGVGTVSYEQYF.

The CDR3 DNA is TGTGCCAGCAGTCACCCGGACAGGCAGACTTTC. This gives the protein CASSHPDRQTF. The rearrangement joins TRBV6-2 or TRBV6-3 to TRBJ2-6, with TRBD1 identical over 7 bases. The length of the CDR3 is 11 residues. The J segment lost 18 bases and the V segment lost 5 bases, leaving 7 bases of the junction unmatched. From germline, CDR1 is MNHEY and CDR2 SVGEGT.

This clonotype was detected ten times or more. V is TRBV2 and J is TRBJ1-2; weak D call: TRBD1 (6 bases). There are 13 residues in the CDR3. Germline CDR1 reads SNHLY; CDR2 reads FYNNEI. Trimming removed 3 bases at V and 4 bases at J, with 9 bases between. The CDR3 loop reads CASSDQGTYGYTF. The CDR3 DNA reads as TGTGCCAGCAGTGATCAGGGGACCTATGGCTACACCTTC.

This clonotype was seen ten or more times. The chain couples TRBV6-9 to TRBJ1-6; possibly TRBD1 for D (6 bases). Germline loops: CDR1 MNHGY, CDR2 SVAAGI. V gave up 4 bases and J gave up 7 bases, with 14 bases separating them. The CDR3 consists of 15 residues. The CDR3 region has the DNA TGTGCCAGCAGTTCTCCTAGGGACATAAATTCACCCCTCCACTTT. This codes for CASSSPRDINSPLHF.

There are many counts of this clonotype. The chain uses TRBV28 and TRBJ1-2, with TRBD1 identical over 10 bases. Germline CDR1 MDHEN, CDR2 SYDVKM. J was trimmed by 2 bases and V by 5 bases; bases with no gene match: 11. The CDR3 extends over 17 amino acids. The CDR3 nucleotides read TGTGCCAGCAGTGTTTTAACGGGACAGGGGCTCAACTATGGCTACACCTTC. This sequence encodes CASSVLTGQGLNYGYTF.